These 32 T cell receptor beta chains originate from one sample sequenced in a study of blood T cell repertoires in COVID-19. Clones were read by immunoSEQ multiplex PCR, and TCRdb kept only the in-frame ones, dropping some. The data show some 97,000 clones, just under 80% seen once. Sequencing was done on a sample of peripheral blood. The receptors stem from a man aged 65 to 79 with active or convalescent COVID-19.

CDR3 region: CAWRAPGRREGETQYF. CDR3 nucleotide sequence: TGTGCCTGGAGGGCCCCCGGCCGCCGTGAGGGCGAGACCCAGTACTTC. The chain is built from TRBV30 and TRBJ2-5; D may be TRBD2 (5 bases). Germline lookup yields CDR1 GTSNPN and CDR2 SVGIG (reference sequence). V was trimmed by 3 bases and J by 5 bases, leaving 22 bases between them. The length of the CDR3 is 16 residues.

This clone was detected only a few times. V is TRBV5-6 and J is TRBJ2-7; TRBD2 might be the D (5 bases). The V end was cut by 0 bases, the J end by 7 bases, with 8 bases between. The CDR3 length is 12 residues. Germline V gene lookup returns CDR1 SGHDT and CDR2 YYEEEE. CDR3 loop: CASSLEGSEQYF. The DNA of the CDR3 is TGTGCCAGCAGCTTGGAAGGGAGTGAGCAGTACTTC.

This rearrangement joins TRBV27 to TRBJ2-7; 11 bases are shared with TRBD2. V lost 5 bases, J lost 2 bases, and 2 bases stayed unmatched. The germline gives CDR1 MNHEY, CDR2 SMNVEV (reference sequence). The CDR3 is 14 amino acids. This chain's CDR3 is CASSIAGGTYEQYF. CDR3 nucleotides: TGTGCCAGCAGTATAGCGGGGGGGACCTACGAGCAGTACTTC.

This chain links TRBV28 with TRBJ1-2; no clear D gene. Trimming cost V 4 bases and J 8 bases, with 5 bases left between them. Germline V CDR1 and CDR2: MDHEN, SYDVKM. CDR3 length equals 10 residues. The CDR3 DNA reads as TGTGCCAGCAGTTCGTCCGGCTACACCTTC. This encodes CASSSSGYTF.

The rearrangement uses TRBV12-3 or TRBV12-4 and TRBJ2-3; D not resolved. The length of the CDR3 is 13 residues. Trimming pared 3 bases from V and 0 bases from J, leaving 4 bases between. CDR3 sequence reads: CASSFLSTDTQYF. In DNA form, the CDR3 reads TGTGCCAGCAGTTTTCTAAGCACAGATACGCAGTATTTT.

The genes are TRBV15 and TRBJ1-5; D unclear. The CDR3 covers 17 residues. V lost 5 bases to trimming and J lost 1 base, with 18 bases between them. The V gene's germline CDR1 is LNHNV and CDR2 YYDKDF (reference sequence). For the CDR3, the DNA is TGTGCCACCAGCCGACATGGAATGGGTTCGAGCAATCAGCCCCAGCATTTT. Encoded protein: CATSRHGMGSSNQPQHF. Based on the CDR3 plus reference TRBV15 and TRBJ1-5, the full variable domain is DAMVIQNPRYQVTQFGKPVTLSCSQTLNHNVMYWYQQKSSQAPKLLFHYYDKDFNNEADTPDNFQSRRPNTSFCFLDIRSPGLGDTAMYLCATSRHGMGSSNQPQHFGDGTRLSIL.

The J gene is TRBJ2-1, the V gene TRBV3-1 (or the pseudogene TRBV3-2); 7 nucleotides align to TRBD1. Looked up from germline, CDR1 is LGHDT and CDR2 is YNNKEL (reference sequence). This CDR3 is built from 15 residues. V was pared by 0 bases and J by 6 bases, with 5 bases of the junction left unmatched. CDR3 protein: CASSQEGSGGNEQFF. In nucleotides, the CDR3 is TGTGCCAGCAGCCAAGAGGGGTCAGGGGGCAATGAGCAGTTCTTC.

V is TRBV5-1 and J is TRBJ2-1; 9 nucleotides match TRBD1. This CDR3 is 15 amino acids long. Germline CDR1 and CDR2: SGHRS and YFSETQ. The ends lost 2 bases at V and 5 bases at J; junction bases unmatched: 5. CDR3: CASSFRDRAHNEQFF. For the CDR3, the DNA is TGCGCCAGCAGCTTCCGGGACAGGGCCCACAATGAGCAGTTCTTC.

The chain uses TRBV18 and TRBJ2-3; 9 nucleotides line up with TRBD2. The J segment lost 4 bases and the V segment lost 2 bases, leaving 13 bases of the junction unmatched. Germline V gene sequence: CDR1 KGHSH, CDR2 LQKENI. CDR3 length: 18 residues. CDR3 loop: CASSPGSLIGGGADTQYF. In DNA form, the CDR3 reads TGTGCCAGCTCACCAGGCTCGCTGATCGGCGGGGGGGCAGATACGCAGTATTTT.

J is TRBJ2-7 and V is TRBV23-1, with a possible D match to TRBD1 (5 bases). TRBV23-1 is labeled an ORF, and its function is uncertain. The CDR3 sequence is 14 residues long. The V and J ends lost 0 bases and 9 bases respectively, with 15 bases between them. The CDR3 DNA follows: TGCGCCAGCAGTCAATCAGGCAGGGAATTGGGGCAGTACTTC. It is translated as CASSQSGRELGQYF.

The chain uses TRBV27 and TRBJ1-4; 7 bases match TRBD1. The CDR3 is 15 amino acids. CDR1 and CDR2 (germline): MNHEY, SMNVEV (reference sequence). V was pared by 0 bases and J by 6 bases, with 4 bases of the junction left unmatched. The CDR3 is CASSLSGRGDEKLFF. CDR3 nucleotide sequence: TGTGCCAGCAGTTTATCGGGCAGGGGGGATGAAAAACTGTTTTTT.

The chain is built from TRBV9 and TRBJ1-1; D not certain. Between the trimmed V and J ends, which lost 0 bases and 8 bases, there was a span of 17 bases. This CDR3 is 15 amino acids long. Germline V gives CDR1 SGDLS, CDR2 YYNGEE. The CDR3 here is CASSVAGGGNQEAFF. The CDR3, as DNA: TGTGCCAGCAGCGTAGCAGGAGGCGGGAACCAAGAAGCTTTCTTT.

This clone was recorded a few times. The J gene is TRBJ2-7, the V gene TRBV7-8, with TRBD1 identical over 8 bases. Losses at the gene ends were 2 bases for V and 7 bases for J; bases not matched to a gene: 10. The germline V gene has CDR1 SGHVS and CDR2 FQNEAQ. The CDR3 length is 15 residues. CDR3 in amino acids: CASSLPGQGRGEQYF. CDR3 sequence (DNA): TGTGCCAGCAGCTTACCCGGACAGGGTCGAGGGGAGCAGTACTTC.

This clone turned up a few times. One end of the junction is discordant with germline, which a read error may explain. The chain employs TRBV7-7 and TRBJ2-2; D might be TRBD2 (5 bases). CDR3 length: 16 residues. The germline gives CDR1 SSHAT, CDR2 FNYEAQ (reference sequence). The CDR3 region has the DNA TGTGCTAGCAGCTTAGCCACCGTCCGGGGCACCGGGGAGCTGTTTTTT. Translation: CASSLATVRGTGELFF.

This clone was picked up a small number of times. CDR3 in DNA: TGTGCCAGCAGTTTATCTTCTGGGCTAGGGGCAATCGATCAGCCCCAGCATTTT. This sequence encodes CASSLSSGLGAIDQPQHF. This rearrangement joins TRBV28 to TRBJ1-5, with D possibly matching TRBD1 (5 bases). Trimming pared 1 base from V and 5 bases from J, leaving 21 bases between. The CDR3 contains 18 residues. Germline V gene lookup returns CDR1 MDHEN and CDR2 SYDVKM.

The gene calls are TRBV3-1 (or the pseudogene TRBV3-2) and TRBJ1-1; a possible D gene is TRBD1 (5 bases). This CDR3 has 14 residues. The V end was cut by 4 bases, the J end by 4 bases, with 13 bases between. CDR1 LGHDT and CDR2 YNNKEL come from the germline V gene (reference sequence). DNA for the CDR3: TGTGCCAGCAGCCCTTGGGGGGAGGGCACTGAAGCTTTCTTT. As protein: CASSPWGEGTEAFF.

The gene calls are TRBV10-3 and TRBJ2-3; 11 bases agree with TRBD2. The length of the CDR3 is 18 residues. The junction had 7 bases not matched to a gene; V was cut back by 0 bases and J by 2 bases. CDR1 ENHRY and CDR2 SYGVKD come from the germline V gene. CDR3 nucleotides: TGTGCCATCAGTGAGTCGTGGTTGACTAGCGGGGACACAGATACGCAGTATTTT. Its translation is CAISESWLTSGDTDTQYF.

The chain employs TRBV12-5 and TRBJ1-4; 8 bases match TRBD1. From germline, CDR1 is LGHNT and CDR2 FRNRAP. The junction had 2 bases not matched to a gene; V was cut back by 3 bases and J by 5 bases. The length of the CDR3 is 14 residues. In DNA form, the CDR3 reads TGTGCTAGTGGTTTTTGGACAGGGAATGAAAAACTGTTTTTT. Translation: CASGFWTGNEKLFF.

The CDR3 protein is CATSDLQGNEQFF. The CDR3 bases are TGTGCCACCAGTGATTTGCAGGGGAATGAGCAGTTCTTC. The V and J genes are TRBV24-1 and TRBJ2-1; TRBD1 might be the D (6 bases). This CDR3 has 13 amino acids. Germline CDR1 and CDR2: KGHDR and SFDVKD. V shed 0 bases and J shed 7 bases, with 6 bases lying between them.

The chain uses TRBV27 and TRBJ2-7, with 9 bases matching TRBD2. The CDR3 sequence is 15 residues long. V was pared by 3 bases and J by 6 bases, with 9 bases of the junction left unmatched. Germline CDR1 and CDR2: MNHEY and SMNVEV (reference sequence). The DNA of the CDR3 is TGTGCCAGCAGTTTGGGCGGGGGGGTTCGGCTCGAGCAGTACTTC. This encodes CASSLGGGVRLEQYF.

In its sample, this clone was seen once. The chain links TRBV5-1 to TRBJ1-6; TRBD1 aligns across 7 bases. The CDR3 is 17 amino acids. Germline CDR1 is SGHRS and CDR2 is YFSETQ. J lost 7 bases, V lost 3 bases, and 13 bases had no gene match. The CDR3 nucleotides read TGCGCCAGCAGCTCTTCAGTTACGACAGGGCTAAATTCACCCCTCCACTTT. Its protein is CASSSSVTTGLNSPLHF. The complete variable domain, with remaining parts taken from reference TRBV5-1 and TRBJ1-6, reads KAGVTQTPRYLIKTRGQQVTLSCSPISGHRSVSWYQQTPGQGLQFLFEYFSETQRNKGNFPGRFSGRQFSNSRSEMNVSTLELGDSALYLCASSSSVTTGLNSPLHFGNGTRLTVT.

This chain uses TRBV30 with TRBJ2-3; D is perhaps TRBD1 (6 bases). Germline lookup yields CDR1 GTSNPN and CDR2 SVGIG (reference sequence). The CDR3 length is 14 residues. V lost 8 bases and J lost 0, with 15 bases in between. The CDR3 loop is CARQGGSSTDTQYF. The DNA of the CDR3 is TGTGCCCGCCAAGGGGGTTCGAGCACAGATACGCAGTATTTT.

Written as DNA, the CDR3 is TGTGCCAGCGCCCCGGGGGGTAGCACAGATACGCAGTATTTT. Protein product: CASAPGGSTDTQYF. V is TRBV7-3 and J is TRBJ2-3, with TRBD2 matching over 7 bases. CDR3 size: 14 residues. Trimming cost V 8 bases and J 0 bases; bases outside gene matches: 5. Per germline, CDR1 SGHTA and CDR2 FQGTGA.

The chain couples TRBV6-4 to TRBJ2-2, with 7 bases matching TRBD2. The CDR3 runs to 16 residues. CDR1 is MRHNA, CDR2 SNTAGT, per germline. V lost 0 bases and J lost 3; bases outside the gene matches: 4. CDR3: CASSDSPSGYTGELFF. The DNA of the CDR3 is TGTGCCAGCAGTGACTCTCCTAGCGGCTACACCGGGGAGCTGTTTTTT.

This clone was detected a few times. This sequence joins TRBV19 and TRBJ1-3; TRBD1 aligns across 8 bases. The CDR3 has 15 residues. Unmatched junction bases numbered 5, after V lost 6 bases and J lost 1 base. Germline CDR1 is LNHDA and CDR2 is SQIVND (reference sequence). CDR3 nucleotide sequence: TGTGCCAGTAGGTCGACAGGGGTATCTGGAAACACCATATATTTT. Its protein product is CASRSTGVSGNTIYF.

There are a few counts of this clone. The gene calls are TRBV5-5 and TRBJ1-2; 8 bases are a match to TRBD1. This CDR3 is built from 15 residues. Germline CDR1 is SGHKS and CDR2 is YYEKEE (reference sequence). V gave up 5 bases and J gave up 3 bases; unmatched junction bases: 9. The DNA for the CDR3 is TGTGCCAGCAGTTTAGACAGGGGATTATACTATGGCTACACCTTC. It translates to CASSLDRGLYYGYTF.

This clone was counted at least ten times. The rearrangement links TRBV11-2 to TRBJ1-1, with 7 positions matching TRBD1. V gave up 6 bases and J gave up 2 bases; unmatched junction bases: 6. This CDR3 spans 14 amino acids. Germline CDR1 and CDR2: SGHAT and FQNNGV. The CDR3 region has the DNA TGTGCCAGCAGGCCCGGGACAGCAAACACTGAAGCTTTCTTT. Protein: CASRPGTANTEAFF.

V and J are TRBV12-3 or TRBV12-4 and TRBJ2-1; unclear D gene. V was trimmed by 3 bases and J by 5 bases, leaving 2 bases between them. The CDR3 consists of 11 residues. The CDR3 DNA is TGTGCCAGCAGTTTCGACAATGAGCAGTTCTTC. It specifies CASSFDNEQFF.

The chain couples TRBV5-1 to TRBJ1-1; 11 bases are shared with TRBD1. Per germline, CDR1 SGHRS and CDR2 YFSETQ. This CDR3 region has 17 residues. V gave up 4 bases and J gave up 1 base; unmatched junction bases: 9. CDR3 bases: TGCGCCAGCAGCCCGGGACAGGGGGTAGGTAAGAACACTGAAGCTTTCTTT. This codes for CASSPGQGVGKNTEAFF.

The chain uses TRBV3-1 (or the pseudogene TRBV3-2) and TRBJ1-2; perhaps TRBD1 as D (5 bases). The germline CDR1 and CDR2 sequences are LGHDT and YNNKEL (reference sequence). Trimming took 3 bases from V and 2 from J, leaving 10 bases between them. The CDR3 sequence is 14 residues long. CDR3 loop: CASSQIDSNYGYTF. In DNA form, the CDR3 reads TGTGCCAGCAGCCAGATCGACAGCAACTATGGCTACACCTTC.

V is TRBV5-1 and J is TRBJ2-3; 8 nucleotides line up with TRBD1. V lost 4 bases, J lost 0 bases, and 4 bases stayed unmatched. Germline V gene data show CDR1 as SGHRS and CDR2 as YFSETQ. The CDR3 contains 15 residues. CDR3 residues: CASSPTGESTDTQYF. CDR3 nucleotides: TGCGCCAGCAGCCCGACAGGGGAAAGCACAGATACGCAGTATTTT.

The CDR3 sequence: CASLKIPGANVLTF. DNA for the CDR3: TGTGCCAGCCTAAAAATTCCTGGGGCCAACGTCCTGACTTTC. This chain joins TRBV6-5 and TRBJ2-6; D remains unclear. CDR1 and CDR2 (germline): MNHEY, SVGAGI. The CDR3 loop spans 14 amino acids. V was clipped by 8 bases and J by 2 bases, with 10 bases between them.